Each of the 25 T cell receptor beta chains below was sequenced from the same sample in a study (dated by TCRdb to about 2015). Preparation of the library involved 5' RACE. The run used an Illumina MiSeq. TCRdb redid the processing of the public reads, applying fastp at Q25 and MiXCR, and retained in-frame beta chains. Rows merge per CDR3 protein into single entries with the most common DNA and genes. Recorded for this sample are about 10,000 distinct CDR3 sequences; more than 20% of them occurred a single time. The ten largest clonotypes hold about 3.4% of the sample. Cells that were CD4+CD25+CD127-/low were isolated as Tregs. The specimen sequenced was Tregs sorted from blood. These receptors were obtained from a female donor with breast cancer.

This clonotype has at least ten counts. J is TRBJ1-2 and V is TRBV7-9; D gene ambiguous. The V end lost 3 bases, the J end lost 5 bases, and 7 bases lay between the germline ends. The germline gives CDR1 SEHNR, CDR2 FQNEAQ (reference sequence). The CDR3 runs to 12 residues. The CDR3 here is CASSFPGYGYTF. DNA for the CDR3: TGTGCCAGCAGCTTCCCCGGTTATGGCTACACCTTC.

Ten or more counts support this clonotype. The chain couples TRBV5-5 to TRBJ1-5; D uncertain. V dropped 4 bases and J dropped 5 bases, with 10 bases sitting between them. Germline-derived CDR1 and CDR2 are SGHKS and YYEKEE (reference sequence). This CDR3 region has 13 residues. CDR3 bases: TGTGCCAGCAGCCCTAGGTGGGATCAGCCCCAGCATTTT. Translated: CASSPRWDQPQHF. Filled out from reference TRBV5-5 and TRBJ1-5, the complete variable domain reads DAGVTQSPTHLIKTRGQQVTLRCSPISGHKSVSWYQQVLGQGPQFIFQYYEKEERGRGNFPDRFSARQFPNYSSELNVNALLLGDSALYLCASSPRWDQPQHFGDGTRLSIL.

This clonotype was counted a few times. The gene calls are TRBV19 and TRBJ2-7, with D possibly TRBD1 on 6 matching bases. This CDR3 is built from 13 residues. Trimming shortened V by 5 bases and J by 0 bases, and 8 bases separated the two germline ends. CDR1 and CDR2 from the germline V gene are LNHDA and SQIVND (reference sequence). CDR3: CASSGQISYEQYF. The DNA of the CDR3 is TGTGCCAGTAGTGGACAGATCTCCTACGAGCAGTACTTC.

Details on this clonotype: This could be a read error, since a much larger clone is one nucleotide away. The J gene is TRBJ2-7, the V gene TRBV6-1; D might be TRBD2 (6 bases). This CDR3 region has 14 residues. The ends were cut back, 4 bases at V and 6 bases at J, with 16 bases in the middle. The germline V gene encodes CDR1 MNHNS and CDR2 SASEGT. The CDR3 DNA reads as TGTGCCAGCAGTGGGGGCGGGATCCCCAGCGAGCAGTACTTC. Translation gives CASSGGGIPSEQYF.

The chain couples TRBV30 to TRBJ2-7, with 12 bases matching TRBD1. The CDR3 extends over 15 amino acids. The germline V gene has CDR1 GTSNPN and CDR2 SVGIG (reference sequence). The V and J ends lost 2 bases and 12 bases, in that order; junction bases with no gene match: 14. CDR3 in amino acids: CAWSTWGTGGRNLYF. The CDR3 DNA reads TGTGCCTGGAGTACCTGGGGGACAGGGGGCCGAAACCTGTACTTC.

As to this clonotype: The junction departs from the called germline gene at one end, perhaps through a read error. Here the CDR3 DNA reads TGTGCCAGTAGTGTGGCAGGGACCATTAACTATGGCTACGCCTTC. Protein: CASSVAGTINYGYAF. The rearrangement uses TRBV19 and TRBJ1-2, with D tentatively TRBD1 (5 bases). The CDR3 has 15 amino acids. Per the germline V gene, CDR1 is LNHDA and CDR2 is SQIVND (reference sequence).

The table lists this clonotype with many counts. The chain has TRBV4-1 and TRBJ1-4; a possible D gene is TRBD1 (6 bases). The V and J ends lost 2 bases and 7 bases respectively, with 11 bases between them. The CDR3 consists of 14 residues. Per germline, CDR1 MGHRA and CDR2 YSYEKL. In DNA form, the CDR3 reads TGCGCCAGCAGCCAAAGGGGGGCGGTTGAAAAACTGTTTTTT. This sequence encodes CASSQRGAVEKLFF.

Relative to its sample, this clonotype is medium-sized (0.01 to 0.1%). V usage is TRBV21-1 and J usage is TRBJ2-7; the tabulated D call, TRBD2, remains unverified against the DNA. TRBV21-1 is a recognized pseudogene. The CDR3 spans 17 residues. The CDR3 bases are TGTGCCAGCAGCATCCCGCAGAAACTAAGGGGCCCGAAGGAGCAGTACTTC. Encoded protein: CASSIPQKLRGPKEQYF.

By frequency in the sample, this clonotype is medium-sized. The chain couples TRBV7-9 to TRBJ2-5; unclear D gene. V lost 2 bases to trimming and J lost 2 bases, with 3 bases between them. The germline V gene has CDR1 SEHNR and CDR2 FQNEAQ (reference sequence). The CDR3 length is 12 residues. CDR3 loop: CASSLRQETQYF. For the CDR3, the DNA is TGTGCCAGCAGCTTAAGGCAAGAGACCCAGTACTTC. Based on the CDR3 plus reference TRBV7-9 and TRBJ2-5, the full variable domain is DTGVSQNPRHKITKRGQNVTFRCDPISEHNRLYWYRQTLGQGPEFLTYFQNEAQLEKSRLLSDRFSAERPKGSFSTLEIQRTEQGDSAMYLCASSLRQETQYFGPGTRLLVL.

By share, this clonotype counts as medium-sized (0.01 to 0.1%). The chain couples TRBV4-1 to TRBJ1-2, with a weak D call TRBD1 (6 bases). Per germline, CDR1 MGHRA and CDR2 YSYEKL. The CDR3 length is 13 residues. Trimming removed 4 bases at V and 5 bases at J, with 11 bases between. CDR3 residues: CASSPDQGYGYTF. The CDR3 DNA is TGCGCCAGCAGCCCTGATCAGGGGTATGGCTACACCTTC.

By share, this clonotype ranks as medium-sized. This chain uses TRBV3-1 with TRBJ1-4; 10 nucleotides agree with TRBD1. Trimming took 3 bases from V and 6 from J; bases not matched to a gene: 4. The CDR3 spans 15 residues. Germline-derived CDR1 and CDR2 are LGHDT and YNNKEL (reference sequence). CDR3 residues: CASSHLDRGDEKLFF. For the CDR3, the DNA is TGTGCCAGCAGCCATTTGGACAGGGGGGATGAAAAACTGTTTTTT.

Concerning this clonotype: At one boundary the junction diverges from the germline segment, which might be a read error. The gene calls are TRBV5-1 and TRBJ2-6; D may be TRBD1 or TRBD2 (5 bases each). CDR1 is SGHRS, CDR2 YFSETQ, per germline. The CDR3 consists of 14 residues. The CDR3 loop reads CASGLGPPTNVPTF. As DNA, the CDR3 is TGCGCCAGCGGCTTGGGACCCCCAACCAACGTCCCGACTTTC.

This clonotype was picked up a small number of times. This sequence may be a read error, since a much larger clone differs from it by one base. CDR3 protein: CASRPVAGDYEQYF. The CDR3 DNA reads TGTGCCAGCAGGCCTGTAGCGGGAGACTACGAGCAGTACTTC. This rearrangement joins TRBV27 to TRBJ2-7; 9 bases align to TRBD2. Trimming took 6 bases from V and 3 from J; bases not matched to a gene: 6. Looked up from germline, CDR1 is MNHEY and CDR2 is SMNVEV (reference sequence). This CDR3 comprises 14 residues.

The chain couples TRBV6-2 or TRBV6-3 to TRBJ2-2; D gene unclear. The CDR3 is 16 amino acids. Trimming removed 2 bases at V and 1 base at J, with 11 bases between. Germline V lookup: CDR1 MNHEY, CDR2 SVGEGT. The CDR3 reads CASSYPGPRNTGELFF. CDR3 DNA: TGTGCCAGCAGTTACCCCGGGCCGAGGAACACCGGGGAGCTGTTTTTT.

The chain recombines TRBV7-9 with TRBJ2-1; D ambiguous. From germline, CDR1 is SEHNR and CDR2 FQNEAQ (reference sequence). The CDR3 runs to 14 residues. With 5 bases removed from V and 7 bases from J, the gap between germline ends came to 15 bases. The CDR3, as DNA: TGTGCCAGCAGCACGACTCGTACCTCTAATGAGCAGTTCTTC. Translation: CASSTTRTSNEQFF.

This clonotype was seen only once. The conserved phenylalanine or tryptophan normally closing the CDR3 is absent here, so this likely arose from a read error. The chain employs TRBV19 and TRBJ1-1, with D possibly TRBD1 on 5 matching bases. The CDR3 is 13 amino acids. Germline CDR1 and CDR2: LNHDA and SQIVND (reference sequence). Trimming left V 3 bases short and J 4 bases short, with 9 bases between. DNA of the CDR3: TGTGCCAGTAGTATGACAGTCGCCACTGAAGCTTTCTTG. This translates into CASSMTVATEAFL.

The rearrangement uses TRBV12-3 or TRBV12-4 and TRBJ1-5; D gene uncertain. The CDR3 length is 14 residues. V gave up 3 bases and J gave up 4 bases, with 10 bases separating them. This chain's CDR3 is CASSLPGMNQPQHF. CDR3 in DNA: TGTGCCAGCAGTTTGCCGGGGATGAATCAGCCCCAGCATTTT.

This clonotype was seen a few times. This rearrangement joins TRBV7-9 to TRBJ2-1, with TRBD2 matching over 8 bases. CDR3 length equals 16 residues. V shed 1 base and J 5 bases; nucleotides not matched to a gene: 7. Germline assignment: CDR1 SEHNR and CDR2 FQNEAQ (reference sequence). CDR3 in DNA: TGTGCCAGCAGCTTAGAGTCGGGGGGGTCAAACAATGAGCAGTTCTTC. Its protein product is CASSLESGGSNNEQFF.

The chain employs TRBV29-1 and TRBJ2-7, with D maybe TRBD2 (5 bases). V was shortened by 7 bases and J by 8 bases, with 18 bases between the two germline ends. Germline loops: CDR1 SQVTM, CDR2 ANQGSEA. The CDR3 contains 12 residues. The DNA of the CDR3 is TGCAGCGCTCGGGATTTCGGGCCCAAGCAGTACTTC. It is translated as CSARDFGPKQYF.

This clonotype was detected ten times or more. This rearrangement joins TRBV12-3 or TRBV12-4 to TRBJ2-1, with a possible D match to TRBD1 (6 bases). V lost 3 bases and J lost 5, with 11 bases in between. This CDR3 has 14 residues. CDR3 nucleotides: TGTGCCAGCAGTTTCAGGGCAGGGGACAATGAGCAGTTCTTC. Translation: CASSFRAGDNEQFF.

By proportion, this clonotype is medium-sized. The chain couples TRBV6-6 to TRBJ2-7; D possibly corresponds to TRBD2 (6 bases). Germline loops: CDR1 MNHNY, CDR2 SVGAGI (reference sequence). The CDR3 runs 14 residues. Trimming took off 5 bases at V and 6 bases at J, with 17 bases between the two ends. DNA for the CDR3: TGTGCCAGCAGTCTCGGGACTGGTAGACGCGAGCAGTACTTC. It codes for CASSLGTGRREQYF.

This clonotype was detected many times. The chain has TRBV15 and TRBJ2-2; D could derive from TRBD1 or TRBD2 (5 bases each). Looked up from germline, CDR1 is LNHNV and CDR2 is YYDKDF (reference sequence). The CDR3 covers 15 residues. Trimming pared 3 bases from V and 4 bases from J, leaving 12 bases between. Here the CDR3 DNA reads TGTGCCACCAGCAGGAGTCAGGGAGTCACCGGGGAGCTGTTTTTT. Encoded protein: CATSRSQGVTGELFF.

V usage is TRBV6-5 and J usage is TRBJ2-1; the match to TRBD2 covers 7 bases. V gave up 4 bases and J gave up 4 bases; unmatched junction bases: 16. This CDR3 is built from 18 residues. Germline CDR1 MNHEY, CDR2 SVGAGI. The chain's CDR3 is CASSSEGRAGHGYNEQFF. CDR3 nucleotides: TGTGCCAGCAGTTCTGAGGGGAGGGCCGGGCATGGTTACAATGAGCAGTTCTTC.

This clonotype was seen at least ten times. The V call is TRBV20-1, the J call TRBJ2-7; 8 bases agree with TRBD2. Germline values: CDR1 DFQATT, CDR2 SNEGSKA (reference sequence). CDR3 length equals 15 residues. The junction had 12 bases not matched to a gene; V was cut back by 5 bases and J by 3 bases. The CDR3 spells CSARRGGSTLYEQYF. As DNA, the CDR3 is TGCAGTGCTCGACGGGGGGGCAGCACCCTCTACGAGCAGTACTTC.

The rearrangement joins TRBV6-2 or TRBV6-3 to TRBJ2-1; D remains ambiguous. The CDR3 covers 14 residues. V lost 6 bases, J lost 8 bases, and 17 bases lay in between. The germline CDR1 and CDR2 sequences are MNHEY and SVGEGT. Written as DNA, the CDR3 is TGTGCCAGCAGGGGATACAGAATCCCGTATGAGCAGTTCTTC. Translation: CASRGYRIPYEQFF.